The 23 T cell receptor beta chains in this list originate from one sample, sequenced in a study of T cells after posttransplantation cyclophosphamide (dated by TCRdb to 2016 to 2018). The library was made by the immunoSEQ multiplex PCR assay. In its TCRdb copy, this immuneACCESS table keeps in-frame sequences only and misses some clones. Where compared with another copy, unresolved V genes explain less than half of these, and the others have no known cause. A total of about 52,000 clones appear in this sample, roughly 92% of them only once. Of the sample, 2.9% falls within the top ten clones. The sample was PBMCs. These receptors all stem from a woman in her 30s in good health and a related stem cell transplant donor.

Written as DNA, the CDR3 is TGCGCCAGCAGCCGGATACAGGGGACTGAAGCTTTCTTT. It yields the protein CASSRIQGTEAFF. The chain has TRBV4-3 and TRBJ1-1; 7 bases align to TRBD1. The CDR3 contains 13 residues. Trimming took 4 bases from V and 5 from J; bases not matched to a gene: 4. The germline V gene encodes CDR1 LGHNA and CDR2 YSLEER.

This clone turned up a few times. The chain carries TRBV7-2 and TRBJ1-1; D is uncertain. CDR3 length equals 13 residues. Looked up from germline, CDR1 is SGHTA and CDR2 is FQGNSA. Trimming took 4 bases from V and 4 from J, leaving 10 bases between them. CDR3 loop: CASSSTPFTEAFF. As DNA, the CDR3 is TGTGCCAGCAGCTCCACACCGTTCACTGAAGCTTTCTTT. The variable domain in full, with the rest retrieved from reference TRBV7-2 and TRBJ1-1, is GAGVSQSPSNKVTEKGKDVELRCDPISGHTALYWYRQSLGQGLEFLIYFQGNSAPDKSGLPSDRFSAERTGGSVSTLTIQRTQQEDSAVYLCASSSTPFTEAFFGQGTRLTVV.

This chain joins TRBV19 and TRBJ1-2; TRBD1 matches at 7 bases. V gave up 6 bases and J gave up 7 bases; unmatched junction bases: 8. Germline CDR1 and CDR2: LNHDA and SQIVND (reference sequence). This CDR3 comprises 13 residues. The CDR3 region is CASRTGQRGGYTF. In DNA, the CDR3 is TGTGCCAGTAGAACGGGACAGAGGGGTGGCTACACCTTC.

This clone has only a few counts. The chain combines TRBV12-5 with TRBJ2-1, with TRBD1 matching over 8 bases. CDR1 is LGHNT, CDR2 FRNRAP, per germline. With V trimmed by 6 bases and J by 0 bases, 4 bases remained unmatched. The CDR3 totals 15 residues. The CDR3 bases are TGTGCTAGTGGGCCAGGACAGGGCTCCTACAATGAGCAGTTCTTC. Translating gives CASGPGQGSYNEQFF.

This clone was recorded once. V usage is TRBV7-8 and J usage is TRBJ2-7; TRBD1 agrees at 9 bases. This CDR3 is 15 amino acids long. The trim removed 5 bases at V and 2 bases at J, leaving 7 bases unmatched. Germline V CDR1 and CDR2: SGHVS, FQNEAQ. Written as DNA, the CDR3 is TGTGCCAGCAGCCCTAGACAGGGGGTTGCCTACGAGCAGTACTTC. Translating it yields CASSPRQGVAYEQYF.

V gene TRBV5-6 combines with J gene TRBJ2-2; 8 bases line up with TRBD2. V was pared by 4 bases and J by 6 bases, with 11 bases of the junction left unmatched. Germline assignment: CDR1 SGHDT and CDR2 YYEEEE. The CDR3 length is 16 residues. CDR3 in DNA: TGTGCCAGCAGCGACTCGGGGGGGCCAACCCCCGGGGAGCTGTTTTTT. Amino acids: CASSDSGGPTPGELFF.

The genes are TRBV6-1 and TRBJ2-2; possibly TRBD1 for D (6 bases). This CDR3 region has 14 residues. The V end was cut by 10 bases, the J end by 7 bases, with 19 bases between. The V gene's germline CDR1 is MNHNS and CDR2 SASEGT. The CDR3 nucleotides read TGTGCCACCCTTAAGGCAGGGGCAAGCGGGGAGCTGTTTTTT. It is translated as CATLKAGASGELFF.

The chain is built from TRBV4-1 and TRBJ1-2; 9 bases map to TRBD1. V lost 0 bases, J lost 6 bases, and 8 bases stayed unmatched. From germline, CDR1 is MGHRA and CDR2 YSYEKL. CDR3 size: 16 residues. The DNA of the CDR3 is TGCGCCAGCAGCCAAGAACCAAGCACAGGGGGCGATGGCTACACCTTC. This codes for CASSQEPSTGGDGYTF.

The V gene is TRBV5-4, the J gene TRBJ2-5; 8 nucleotides line up with TRBD1. The CDR3 is made up of 14 amino acids. CDR1 is SGHNT, CDR2 YYREEE, per germline (reference sequence). The V segment lost 4 bases and the J segment 3 bases; nucleotides outside the gene matches: 5. The CDR3 here is CASSQRTGKETQYF. In DNA, the CDR3 is TGTGCCAGCAGCCAAAGGACAGGGAAAGAGACCCAGTACTTC. The full variable domain, rest sourced from reference TRBV5-4 and TRBJ2-5, is ETGVTQSPTHLIKTRGQQVTLRCSSQSGHNTVSWYQQALGQGPQFIFQYYREEENGRGNFPPRFSGLQFPNYSSELNVNALELDDSALYLCASSQRTGKETQYFGPGTRLLVL.

In nucleotides, the CDR3 is TGTGCCAGCAGTTCCGACTATCCTGATACGCAGTATTTT. It is translated as CASSSDYPDTQYF. This chain joins TRBV2 and TRBJ2-3, with TRBD2 as a possible D gene (5 bases). CDR1 and CDR2 (germline): SNHLY, FYNNEI. V lost 5 bases and J 6 bases, leaving 12 bases between the germline ends. The CDR3 has 13 residues.

V usage is TRBV7-9 and J usage is TRBJ2-3, with 8 nucleotides matching TRBD1. CDR1 SEHNR and CDR2 FQNEAQ come from the germline V gene (reference sequence). V lost 5 bases, J lost 5 bases, and 12 bases stayed unmatched. The CDR3 contains 16 residues. The CDR3 loop is CASSPKDRGKGDTQYF. CDR3 coding DNA: TGTGCCAGCAGCCCAAAAGACAGGGGAAAGGGAGATACGCAGTATTTT.

V is TRBV18 and J is TRBJ1-1; possibly TRBD1 for D (6 bases). Germline assignment: CDR1 KGHSH and CDR2 LQKENI. The CDR3 has 15 residues. Between the trimmed V and J ends, which lost 4 bases and 1 base, there was a span of 13 bases. The CDR3: CASSRVVQGNTEAFF. The CDR3 region has the DNA TGTGCCAGCTCACGAGTCGTACAGGGGAACACTGAAGCTTTCTTT.

The chain carries TRBV5-4 and TRBJ1-1, with 10 bases matching TRBD1. The CDR3 covers 17 residues. Germline CDR1 is SGHNT and CDR2 is YYREEE (reference sequence). J was trimmed by 0 bases and V by 4 bases; bases with no gene match: 9. The CDR3 DNA is TGTGCCAGCAGCGAGGTCGGGACAGGGGCGATGAACACTGAAGCTTTCTTT. It codes for CASSEVGTGAMNTEAFF.

The chain combines TRBV29-1 with TRBJ2-3; 8 bases agree with TRBD2. CDR3 length: 13 amino acids. Germline lookup yields CDR1 SQVTM and CDR2 ANQGSEA. The trim removed 6 bases at V and 3 bases at J, leaving 5 bases unmatched. CDR3 protein: CSVGTRGTDTQYF. The CDR3 DNA reads as TGCAGCGTGGGGACTAGGGGGACAGATACGCAGTATTTT.

This clone has a single count. The chain uses TRBV6-1 and TRBJ1-2; D possibly corresponds to TRBD1 (6 bases). The V gene's germline CDR1 is MNHNS and CDR2 SASEGT. The CDR3 runs to 14 residues. Trimming removed 1 base from V and 4 bases from J, with 10 bases in between. The CDR3 coding sequence is TGTGCCAGCAGTGAAGAGGACAGCGGCTATGGCTACACCTTC. Translating gives CASSEEDSGYGYTF.

Only one count was recorded for this clone. The chain recombines TRBV19 with TRBJ2-2; 9 positions match TRBD1. V shed 6 bases, J shed 5 bases, and the junction held 4 bases outside the gene matches. The CDR3 totals 14 residues. From germline, CDR1 is LNHDA and CDR2 SQIVND (reference sequence). The CDR3 is CASRRDRVTGELFF. CDR3 bases: TGTGCCAGTAGGCGGGACAGGGTGACCGGGGAGCTGTTTTTT. Full variable domain (missing parts from reference TRBV19 and TRBJ2-2): DGGITQSPKYLFRKEGQNVTLSCEQNLNHDAMYWYRQDPGQGLRLIYYSQIVNDFQKGDIAEGYSVSREKKESFPLTVTSAQKNPTAFYLCASRRDRVTGELFFGEGSRLTVL.

The chain joins TRBV27 to TRBJ1-6; the match to TRBD1 covers 9 bases. The CDR3 totals 15 residues. Germline V gene sequence: CDR1 MNHEY, CDR2 SMNVEV (reference sequence). Germline trimming cut 2 bases from V and 8 bases from J; bases unmatched to any gene: 4. CDR3 loop: CASSLRDRGDSPLHF. The CDR3 coding sequence is TGTGCCAGCAGTTTACGAGACAGGGGGGATTCACCCCTCCACTTT.

J is TRBJ2-2 and V is TRBV6-1; possibly TRBD1 for D (5 bases). Germline V gene lookup returns CDR1 MNHNS and CDR2 SASEGT. The CDR3 sequence is 15 residues long. V shed 6 bases and J shed 1 base, with 12 bases lying between them. Here the CDR3 reads CASRGPQVNTGELFF. The CDR3 bases are TGTGCCAGCAGAGGACCACAGGTGAACACCGGGGAGCTGTTTTTT.

This rearrangement joins TRBV27 to TRBJ2-1; the D gene is possibly TRBD1 (5 bases). Germline V lookup: CDR1 MNHEY, CDR2 SMNVEV (reference sequence). Trimming shortened V by 6 bases and J by 7 bases, and 25 bases separated the two germline ends. This CDR3 has 17 amino acids. CDR3 coding DNA: TGTGCCAGCAGCTCCCGTGGGCAGGCTTTGAAGGGGAATGAGCAGTTCTTC. Encoded protein: CASSSRGQALKGNEQFF.

This clone was seen just once. V gene TRBV6-5 combines with J gene TRBJ2-5; possibly TRBD1 for D (5 bases). Trimming shortened V by 0 bases and J by 5 bases, and 13 bases separated the two germline ends. The CDR3 extends over 15 amino acids. The V gene's germline CDR1 is MNHEY and CDR2 SVGAGI. The CDR3 DNA reads TGTGCCAGCAGTTACTCGATGGCCAGGGCCGAGACCCAGTACTTC. Translated, it gives CASSYSMARAETQYF.

This clone has just one count. The chain uses TRBV27 and TRBJ1-1; possibly TRBD1 for D (6 bases). Per the germline V gene, CDR1 is MNHEY and CDR2 is SMNVEV (reference sequence). The CDR3 covers 13 residues. The V gene lost 4 bases and the J gene lost 11 bases, with 17 bases spanning the gap. The CDR3 is CASSSPNRAAAFF. The CDR3 DNA follows: TGTGCCAGCAGTTCCCCGAACAGGGCTGCGGCTTTCTTT.

The rearrangement uses TRBV5-1 and TRBJ2-1, with 10 bases that match TRBD1. This CDR3 comprises 15 residues. Germline V gene data show CDR1 as SGHRS and CDR2 as YFSETQ. Unmatched junction bases numbered 8, after V lost 4 bases and J lost 7 bases. As DNA, the CDR3 is TGCGCCAGCAGCCCAAAAGGGGACAGGGGTAATGAGCAGTTCTTC. Its translation is CASSPKGDRGNEQFF.

Only one count was recorded for this clone. The J gene is TRBJ1-1, the V gene TRBV7-2; weak D call: TRBD1 (5 bases). In germline, CDR1 is SGHTA, CDR2 FQGNSA. V shed 3 bases and J shed 3 bases, with 8 bases lying between them. The CDR3 sequence is 13 residues long. CDR3 loop: CASSFGGYTEAFF. The CDR3 region has the DNA TGTGCCAGCAGCTTTGGGGGGTACACTGAAGCTTTCTTT. The whole variable domain, filled in from reference TRBV7-2 and TRBJ1-1, reads GAGVSQSPSNKVTEKGKDVELRCDPISGHTALYWYRQSLGQGLEFLIYFQGNSAPDKSGLPSDRFSAERTGGSVSTLTIQRTQQEDSAVYLCASSFGGYTEAFFGQGTRLTVV.